This T cell receptor (beta chain) was captured by sequencing in a study of blood T cell repertoires in COVID-19. The repertoire was sequenced with immunoSEQ multiplex PCR; TCRdb's copy has only in-frame clones and lacks some. This sample carries some 250,000 clones, about 89% of them seen once, and the ten largest clones take approximately 9.5%. Specimen: PBMCs or T cells enriched from blood (not recorded which). The TCR comes from a man in his forties who had recovered from COVID-19.

The CDR3 DNA reads as TGTGCCAGCTCACAACCCGACAGGGGTGGCTACGAGCAGTACTTC. This sequence encodes CASSQPDRGGYEQYF. The chain is built from TRBV18 and TRBJ2-7, with TRBD1 identical over 8 bases. Trimming took 4 bases from V and 3 from J; bases not matched to a gene: 8. Per the germline V gene, CDR1 is KGHSH and CDR2 is LQKENI. The CDR3 is 15 residues long.